This TCR beta chain was found in a study of technical replicates of blood from several donors. Trimming cost V 0 bases and J 1 base; bases outside gene matches: 4. The CDR3 extends over 15 amino acids. Germline-derived CDR1 and CDR2 are SGHRS and YFSETQ. Some clones are missing from TCRdb's copy, which holds only in-frame ones; the method was immunoSEQ multiplex PCR. The table shows about 83,000 clones, with 90% to 95% occurring only once. Sequenced input: T cells isolated from PBMCs. The chain combines TRBV5-1 with TRBJ2-7; 7 bases agree with TRBD1. This receptor was obtained from a human donor in good health. The CDR3 reads CASSLAPQGSYEQYF. DNA of the CDR3: TGCGCCAGCAGCTTGGCTCCACAGGGGTCCTACGAGCAGTACTTC.